This TCR beta chain was identified during a study of T cells in Graves' hyperthyroidism and ophthalmopathy. Study-wide findings and caveats: Ophthalmopathy cases were set apart from stable hyperthyroidism by a 13 V-J model.

TCR beta CDR3 sequences were amplified from RNA transcripts. A first-round RT-PCR of the TCR CDR3 used the HTBI primer set. Via MiXCR, TCRdb re-called the multiplex PCR reads, giving one row per CDR3 protein. The sample lists approximately 380,000 distinct CDR3 sequences, about 19% occurring once. This clonotype was detected many times. Its cognate antigen is unknown. Trimming took off 3 bases at V and 3 bases at J, with 12 bases between the two ends. This CDR3 spans 14 amino acids. Patients were aged 18 to 65, had disease duration under 2 months, and had newly diagnosed hyperthyroidism. Together with thyroid ultrasound, orbital computed tomography, serum thyroxine and TRAb, clinical symptoms were used for diagnoses.

V and J are TRBV12-3 or TRBV12-4 and TRBJ2-7; D unclear. The TCR originated in a woman between 18 and 29 years old with Graves' hyperthyroidism. Sequencing was done on a sample of blood. CDR3 bases: TGTGCCAGCAGTTTTGGCAGTTTGGGCTACGAGCAGTACTTC. Protein product: CASSFGSLGYEQYF.